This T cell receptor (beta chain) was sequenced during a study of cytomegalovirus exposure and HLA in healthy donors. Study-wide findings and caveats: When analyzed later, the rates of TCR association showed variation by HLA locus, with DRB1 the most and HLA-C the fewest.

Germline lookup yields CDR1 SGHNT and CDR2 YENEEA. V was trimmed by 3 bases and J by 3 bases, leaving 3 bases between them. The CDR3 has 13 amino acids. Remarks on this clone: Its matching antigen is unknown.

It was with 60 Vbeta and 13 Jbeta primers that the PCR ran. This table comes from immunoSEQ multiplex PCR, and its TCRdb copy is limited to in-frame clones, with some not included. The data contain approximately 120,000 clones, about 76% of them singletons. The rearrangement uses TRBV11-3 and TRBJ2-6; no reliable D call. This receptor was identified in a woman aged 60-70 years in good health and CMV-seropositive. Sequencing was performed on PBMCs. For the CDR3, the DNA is TGTGCCAGCAGCTTCTATGGGGCCAACGTCCTGACTTTC. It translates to CASSFYGANVLTF.